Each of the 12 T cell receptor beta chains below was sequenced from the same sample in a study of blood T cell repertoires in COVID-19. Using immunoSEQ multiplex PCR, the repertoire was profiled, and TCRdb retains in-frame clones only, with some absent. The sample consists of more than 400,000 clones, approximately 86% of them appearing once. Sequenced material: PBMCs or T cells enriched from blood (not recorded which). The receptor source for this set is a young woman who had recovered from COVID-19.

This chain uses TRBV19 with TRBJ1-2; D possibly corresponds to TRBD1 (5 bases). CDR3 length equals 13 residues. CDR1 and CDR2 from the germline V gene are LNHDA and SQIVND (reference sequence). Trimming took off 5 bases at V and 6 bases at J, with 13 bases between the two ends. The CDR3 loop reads CASSPRAIDGYTF. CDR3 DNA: TGTGCCAGTAGTCCCAGGGCTATAGATGGCTACACCTTC. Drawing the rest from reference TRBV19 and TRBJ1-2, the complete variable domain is DGGITQSPKYLFRKEGQNVTLSCEQNLNHDAMYWYRQDPGQGLRLIYYSQIVNDFQKGDIAEGYSVSREKKESFPLTVTSAQKNPTAFYLCASSPRAIDGYTFGSGTRLTVV.

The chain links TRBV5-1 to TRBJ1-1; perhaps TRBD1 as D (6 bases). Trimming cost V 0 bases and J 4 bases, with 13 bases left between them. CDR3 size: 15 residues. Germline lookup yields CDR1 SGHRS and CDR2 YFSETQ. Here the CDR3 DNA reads TGCGCCAGCAGCTTGGACAGGGTAGGTTTCACTGAAGCTTTCTTT. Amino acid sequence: CASSLDRVGFTEAFF. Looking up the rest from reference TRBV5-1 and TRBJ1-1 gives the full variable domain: KAGVTQTPRYLIKTRGQQVTLSCSPISGHRSVSWYQQTPGQGLQFLFEYFSETQRNKGNFPGRFSGRQFSNSRSEMNVSTLELGDSALYLCASSLDRVGFTEAFFGQGTRLTVV.

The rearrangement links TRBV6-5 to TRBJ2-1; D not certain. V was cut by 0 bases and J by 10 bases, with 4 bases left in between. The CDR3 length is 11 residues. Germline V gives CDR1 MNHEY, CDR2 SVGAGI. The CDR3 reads CASSYSREQFF. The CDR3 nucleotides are TGTGCCAGCAGTTACTCGCGGGAGCAGTTCTTC.

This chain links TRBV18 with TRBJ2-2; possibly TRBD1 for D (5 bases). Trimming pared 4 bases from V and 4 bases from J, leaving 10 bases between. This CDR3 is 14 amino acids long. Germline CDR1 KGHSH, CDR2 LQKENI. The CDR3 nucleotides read TGTGCCAGCTCACTGGGGCCGAGCACCGGGGAGCTGTTTTTT. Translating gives CASSLGPSTGELFF.

The CDR3 sequence is CSASRTSGGPYEQYF. CDR3 nucleotide sequence: TGCAGTGCTAGTCGGACTAGCGGGGGGCCGTACGAGCAGTACTTC. This rearrangement joins TRBV20-1 to TRBJ2-7; 14 bases match TRBD2. Germline values: CDR1 DFQATT, CDR2 SNEGSKA (reference sequence). J gave up 4 bases and V 3 bases, and 5 bases lay outside the gene matches. The CDR3 is made up of 15 amino acids.

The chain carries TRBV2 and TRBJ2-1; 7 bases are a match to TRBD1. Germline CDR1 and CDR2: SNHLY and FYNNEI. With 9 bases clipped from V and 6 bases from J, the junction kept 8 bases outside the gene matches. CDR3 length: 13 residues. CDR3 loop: CARRPTGSNEQFF. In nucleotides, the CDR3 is TGTGCCAGAAGACCGACAGGGTCCAATGAGCAGTTCTTC.

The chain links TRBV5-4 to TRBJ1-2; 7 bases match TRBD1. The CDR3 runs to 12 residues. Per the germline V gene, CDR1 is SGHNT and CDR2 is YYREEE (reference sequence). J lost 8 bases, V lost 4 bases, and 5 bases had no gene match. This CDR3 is CASSPDREGYTF. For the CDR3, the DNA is TGTGCCAGCAGCCCCGACAGGGAAGGCTACACCTTC. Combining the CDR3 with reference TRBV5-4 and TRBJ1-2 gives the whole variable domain ETGVTQSPTHLIKTRGQQVTLRCSSQSGHNTVSWYQQALGQGPQFIFQYYREEENGRGNFPPRFSGLQFPNYSSELNVNALELDDSALYLCASSPDREGYTFGSGTRLTVV.

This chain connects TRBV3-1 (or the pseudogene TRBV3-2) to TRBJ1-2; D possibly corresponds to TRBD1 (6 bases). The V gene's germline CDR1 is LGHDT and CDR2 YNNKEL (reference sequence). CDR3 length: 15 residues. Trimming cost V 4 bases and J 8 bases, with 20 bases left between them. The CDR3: CASSPRAGADEGYTF. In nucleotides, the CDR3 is TGTGCCAGCAGCCCAAGGGCAGGGGCAGATGAGGGCTACACCTTC.

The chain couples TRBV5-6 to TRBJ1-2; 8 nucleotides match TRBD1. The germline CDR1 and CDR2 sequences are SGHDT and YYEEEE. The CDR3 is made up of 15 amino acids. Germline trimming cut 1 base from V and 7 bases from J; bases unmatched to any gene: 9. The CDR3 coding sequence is TGTGCCAGCAGCTTGTGGCCAGGGGGCGCGGGTGGCTACACCTTC. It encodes CASSLWPGGAGGYTF.

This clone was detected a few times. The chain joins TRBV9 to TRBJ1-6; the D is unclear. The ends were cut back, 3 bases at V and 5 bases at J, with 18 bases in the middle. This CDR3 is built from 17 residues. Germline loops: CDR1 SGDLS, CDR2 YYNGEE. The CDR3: CASSEEEAPRNNSPLHF. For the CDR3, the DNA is TGTGCCAGCAGCGAGGAGGAAGCCCCAAGAAATAATTCACCCCTCCACTTT.

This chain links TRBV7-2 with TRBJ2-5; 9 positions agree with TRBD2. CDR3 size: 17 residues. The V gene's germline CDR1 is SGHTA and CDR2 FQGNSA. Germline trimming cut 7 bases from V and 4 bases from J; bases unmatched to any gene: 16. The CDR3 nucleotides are TGTGCCAGCACCCACGGCGGCGGGGGGGCCGGGGGAGAGACCCAGTACTTC. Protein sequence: CASTHGGGGAGGETQYF.

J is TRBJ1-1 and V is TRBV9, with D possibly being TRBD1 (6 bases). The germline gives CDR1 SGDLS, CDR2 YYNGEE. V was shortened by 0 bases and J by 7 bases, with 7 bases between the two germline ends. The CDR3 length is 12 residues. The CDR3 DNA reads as TGTGCCAGCAGCGTAGAAGGGGGTGAAGCTTTCTTT. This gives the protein CASSVEGGEAFF.